A single sample gave rise to the 17 T cell receptor beta chains below, sequenced in a study of patients and donors after allogeneic stem cell transplantation (dated by TCRdb to 2018 to 2021). Receptors were amplified or captured by RT-PCR. TCRdb lists the instrument as NextSeq 550. The public reads were reanalyzed by TCRdb: fastp trimming at Q25, MiXCR alignment, in-frame beta chains only. Rows are combined by CDR3 protein, so each entry shows the most common genes and DNA. The sample yields about a million distinct CDR3 sequences; approximately 18% were counted once. 5% to 7.5% of the sample is in the top ten clones. The sample consisted of blood, either unsorted or a sorted T cell fraction (not recorded which). Receptor source: a human donor who was either an allogeneic HSCT recipient or a stem cell or donor lymphocyte infusion donor (not recorded which). It is not recorded whose cells these are; they may come from a transplant donor.

This clonotype came up a few times. The rearrangement uses TRBV29-1 and TRBJ2-7; D is possibly TRBD1 (6 bases). This CDR3 comprises 15 residues. The V and J ends lost 1 base and 3 bases respectively, with 16 bases between them. The germline V gene has CDR1 SQVTM and CDR2 ANQGSEA. The CDR3 is CSVEGEGELSYEQYF. For the CDR3, the DNA is TGCAGCGTTGAAGGAGAGGGGGAATTGAGCTACGAGCAGTACTTC.

This clonotype has more than one count but fewer than ten. The chain joins TRBV11-2 to TRBJ1-5; D is possibly TRBD1 (5 bases). Germline CDR1 reads SGHAT; CDR2 reads FQNNGV. The CDR3 length is 19 residues. V lost 3 bases to trimming and J lost 0 bases, with 21 bases between them. The CDR3 DNA reads TGTGCCAGCAGCTTCGGATGGGGGGGGTTGATATATAGCAATCAGCCCCAGCATTTT. Its protein is CASSFGWGGLIYSNQPQHF.

V and J are TRBV11-1 and TRBJ2-7, with D maybe TRBD1 (6 bases). The CDR3 loop spans 18 amino acids. Per germline, CDR1 SGHAT and CDR2 FQDESV (reference sequence). The V gene lost 1 base and the J gene lost 6 bases, with 25 bases spanning the gap. This chain's CDR3 is CASSLGAAVGTRSIEQYF. Written as DNA, the CDR3 is TGTGCCAGCAGCTTAGGGGCTGCGGTGGGGACAAGGTCCATCGAGCAGTACTTC.

This clonotype has just a few counts. The chain joins TRBV12-3 or TRBV12-4 to TRBJ2-1; D not resolved. V gave up 5 bases and J gave up 3 bases, with 11 bases separating them. The CDR3 runs 14 residues. This CDR3 is CASSPYINYNEQFF. CDR3 DNA: TGTGCCAGCAGTCCTTACATCAACTACAATGAGCAGTTCTTC.

The chain has TRBV7-3 and TRBJ2-3; TRBD2 might be the D (6 bases). V lost 5 bases, J lost 4 bases, and 10 bases lay in between. Germline V gene sequence: CDR1 SGHTA, CDR2 FQGTGA. This CDR3 contains 13 residues. Here the CDR3 reads CASSAPGADTQYF. CDR3 in DNA: TGTGCCAGCAGCGCACCGGGGGCAGATACGCAGTATTTT.

This clonotype came up a few times. This chain uses TRBV5-4 with TRBJ1-3; D unclear. The ends were cut back, 0 bases at V and 0 bases at J, with 10 bases in the middle. Germline V gene data show CDR1 as SGHNT and CDR2 as YYREEE (reference sequence). The CDR3 has 16 amino acids. The CDR3 sequence: CASSLEGFSSGNTIYF. The CDR3 nucleotides are TGTGCCAGCAGCTTGGAGGGTTTCAGCTCTGGAAACACCATATATTTT.

This clonotype was found a few times. The chain links TRBV5-4 to TRBJ2-7, with 12 bases matching TRBD2. CDR1 and CDR2 from the germline V gene are SGHNT and YYREEE (reference sequence). The CDR3 has 15 amino acids. The J segment lost 4 bases and the V segment lost 4 bases, leaving 6 bases of the junction unmatched. The CDR3 DNA is TGTGCCAGCAGCCCTAGCGGGGGGGGTCTATACGAGCAGTACTTC. As protein: CASSPSGGGLYEQYF.

This clonotype was detected a few times. The chain employs TRBV5-1 and TRBJ1-1; unclear D gene. CDR1 is SGHRS and CDR2 is YFSETQ in the germline V gene. The CDR3 contains 13 residues. V dropped 2 bases and J dropped 5 bases, with 10 bases sitting between them. CDR3: CASSFARRTEAFF. The DNA of the CDR3 is TGCGCCAGCAGCTTTGCACGGAGGACTGAAGCTTTCTTT.

This clonotype was counted only a few times. This chain links TRBV5-1 with TRBJ2-3; possibly TRBD2 for D (5 bases). CDR1 is SGHRS, CDR2 YFSETQ, per germline. Trimming cost V 0 bases and J 2 bases, with 13 bases left between them. The CDR3 is 16 residues long. The CDR3 region is CASSLVFSGYTDTQYF. CDR3 DNA: TGCGCCAGCAGCTTGGTCTTTTCGGGATACACAGATACGCAGTATTTT.

This clonotype was observed a few times. The V gene is TRBV5-4, the J gene TRBJ1-2; 7 bases align to TRBD1. CDR1 and CDR2 (germline): SGHNT, YYREEE (reference sequence). V was clipped by 4 bases and J by 6 bases; unmatched bases: 9. CDR3 length: 14 amino acids. The CDR3: CASSGGQIFDGYTF. The CDR3 DNA is TGTGCCAGCAGCGGGGGACAGATTTTCGATGGCTACACCTTC.

The chain links TRBV6-5 to TRBJ1-1; unclear D gene. CDR3 length: 13 amino acids. Trimming left V 4 bases short and J 1 base short, with 7 bases between. The germline gives CDR1 MNHEY, CDR2 SVGAGI. The CDR3 region is CASSSDWNTEAFF. CDR3 sequence (DNA): TGTGCCAGCAGTTCGGACTGGAACACTGAAGCTTTCTTT.

V and J are TRBV20-1 and TRBJ1-4, with 8 bases matching TRBD1. There are 15 residues in the CDR3. After removal of 2 bases from V and 7 bases from J, the junction contained 9 bases not matched to a gene. Germline lookup yields CDR1 DFQATT and CDR2 SNEGSKA (reference sequence). The CDR3 bases are TGCAGTGCTAGAAACCAGGGGGCCGGTGGTGAAAAACTGTTTTTT. It codes for CSARNQGAGGEKLFF.

There are a few counts of this clonotype. This chain uses TRBV6-1 with TRBJ2-7; no definite D call. The germline V and J ends were trimmed by 8 bases and 6 bases, with 5 bases remaining between them. The CDR3 is 9 residues long. Germline V gene lookup returns CDR1 MNHNS and CDR2 SASEGT. CDR3 sequence: CASGFEQYF. The CDR3 DNA follows: TGTGCCAGCGGTTTCGAGCAGTACTTC.

This sequence joins TRBV19 and TRBJ2-2; TRBD1 is a possible D gene (7 bases). The CDR3 is 16 amino acids. Germline CDR1 is LNHDA and CDR2 is SQIVND (reference sequence). Between the trimmed V and J ends, which lost 7 bases and 1 base, there was a span of 16 bases. The CDR3 DNA is TGTGCCAGTACAGCAGGGGGGCGGAAGAACACCGGGGAGCTGTTTTTT. Its translation is CASTAGGRKNTGELFF.

This rearrangement joins TRBV21-1 to TRBJ2-2; TRBD1, the table's D call, was not compared with the DNA. TRBV21-1 is described as a pseudogene. CDR3 size: 16 residues. In DNA form, the CDR3 reads TGTGCCAGCAGGGATCGGGGGCCCACGAACACCGGGGAGCTGTTTTTT. This encodes CASRDRGPTNTGELFF.

The V call is TRBV6-2 or TRBV6-3, the J call TRBJ1-5; D unresolved. CDR3 length: 18 amino acids. Germline values: CDR1 MNHEY, CDR2 SVGEGT. Trimming cost V 1 base and J 0 bases, with 16 bases left between them. CDR3 sequence (DNA): TGTGCCAGCAGTTACTTACTTTGGCAGGACGATAGCAATCAGCCCCAGCATTTT. Encoded protein: CASSYLLWQDDSNQPQHF.

The V call is TRBV30, the J call TRBJ1-1; D uncertain. The V end lost 3 bases, the J end lost 0 bases, and 8 bases lay between the germline ends. This CDR3 is built from 13 residues. Per the germline V gene, CDR1 is GTSNPN and CDR2 is SVGIG (reference sequence). The CDR3 nucleotides read TGTGCCTGGAGCGGGCAGATGAACACTGAAGCTTTCTTT. Protein: CAWSGQMNTEAFF.